The 8 T cell receptor beta chains below all came from one sample that was sequenced in a study of blood T cell repertoires in COVID-19. TCRdb keeps only in-frame clones here, not all; method: immunoSEQ multiplex PCR. The sample consists of roughly 200,000 clones, roughly 76% of them appearing once. The specimen sequenced was peripheral blood. All receptors derive from a middle-aged woman with COVID-19, enrolled during active disease.

A word on this clone: This may be a read error: a much more frequent sequence differs by one nucleotide. The gene calls are TRBV7-3 and TRBJ1-1, with D maybe TRBD1 (5 bases). This CDR3 is built from 13 residues. V lost 2 bases and J 3 bases, leaving 7 bases between the germline ends. In germline, CDR1 is SGHTA, CDR2 FQGTGA. CDR3 DNA: TGTGCCAGCAGCTTACAGGGTGACACTGAAGCTTTCTTT. Protein: CASSLQGDTEAFF.

About this clone: One end of the junction is discordant with germline, which a read error may explain. V is TRBV29-1 and J is TRBJ2-1; a possible D gene is TRBD2 (6 bases). The germline V gene encodes CDR1 SQVTM and CDR2 ANQGSEA. This CDR3 is 15 amino acids long. The CDR3 sequence is CSVEISTSSSNEQFF. The CDR3 DNA follows: TGCAGCGTTGAAATTTCCACTAGCTCCTCCAATGAGCAGTTCTTC.

The chain has TRBV13 and TRBJ2-3, with D possibly being TRBD2 (5 bases). Germline CDR1 reads PRHDT; CDR2 reads FYEKMQ (reference sequence). The CDR3 contains 14 residues. Trimming removed 5 bases from V and 1 base from J, with 10 bases in between. Here the CDR3 reads CASSVQRRTDTQYF. The DNA for the CDR3 is TGTGCCAGCAGCGTCCAGCGGCGCACAGATACGCAGTATTTT.

The rearrangement links TRBV6-5 to TRBJ2-7; the D is unclear. Between the trimmed V and J ends, which lost 6 bases and 7 bases, there was a span of 16 bases. Germline CDR1 is MNHEY and CDR2 is SVGAGI. The CDR3 consists of 13 residues. CDR3 sequence: CASRSNVFGEQYV. The DNA of the CDR3 is TGTGCCAGCAGATCAAACGTGTTCGGGGAGCAGTACGTC.

The V gene is TRBV7-9, the J gene TRBJ2-1; D not resolved. CDR1 is SEHNR and CDR2 is FQNEAQ in the germline V gene (reference sequence). Trimming stripped 4 bases from V and 4 bases from J, with 17 bases between. The CDR3 contains 16 residues. CDR3 loop: CASSSPDTPLYNEQFF. CDR3 DNA: TGTGCCAGCAGCTCCCCCGACACACCTCTTTACAATGAGCAGTTCTTC.

The chain employs TRBV18 and TRBJ1-4; no firm D call. The germline V and J ends were trimmed by 2 bases and 6 bases, with 10 bases remaining between them. Germline V gives CDR1 KGHSH, CDR2 LQKENI. The CDR3 is 14 residues long. The CDR3: CASSPAGLDEKLFF. DNA for the CDR3: TGTGCCAGCTCACCAGCGGGGTTGGATGAAAAACTGTTTTTT.

CDR3 nucleotides: TGTGCCAGCTCACCCCCTAGCGGGAGTGGCAATGAGCAGTTCTTC. Protein product: CASSPPSGSGNEQFF. V and J are TRBV27 and TRBJ2-1; 10 bases map to TRBD2. The CDR3 runs 15 residues. The J segment lost 6 bases and the V segment lost 8 bases, leaving 10 bases of the junction unmatched. Per the germline V gene, CDR1 is MNHEY and CDR2 is SMNVEV (reference sequence).

This rearrangement joins TRBV5-4 to TRBJ2-1, with 7 bases lining up with TRBD2. The trim removed 7 bases at V and 7 bases at J, leaving 14 bases unmatched. Germline values: CDR1 SGHNT, CDR2 YYREEE (reference sequence). This CDR3 contains 15 residues. CDR3 sequence reads: CASGLAADGWNEQFF. The CDR3 DNA reads as TGTGCCAGCGGCCTAGCGGCCGACGGCTGGAATGAGCAGTTCTTC. The whole variable domain, remainder taken from reference TRBV5-4 and TRBJ2-1, is ETGVTQSPTHLIKTRGQQVTLRCSSQSGHNTVSWYQQALGQGPQFIFQYYREEENGRGNFPPRFSGLQFPNYSSELNVNALELDDSALYLCASGLAADGWNEQFFGPGTRLTVL.